This TCR beta chain is drawn from a study of shared clonotypes between healthy human individuals. Whole-study results and caveats: Estimated richness values were generally larger in naive subsets than in memory subsets.

Trimming cost V 1 base and J 4 bases, with 16 bases left between them. Germline V gene lookup returns CDR1 MGHRA and CDR2 YSYEKL. The length of the CDR3 is 16 residues. Worth noting for this clone: The antigen is undetermined.

Replicate PCRs run on sorted subsets employed 200 ng DNA, 25,000 to 35,000 T cell genomes. The protocol was immunoSEQ multiplex PCR, while the TCRdb copy is restricted to in-frame clones and leaves out a portion. The top ten hold over 0.12% of the sample, which has a few million clones, 90% to 95% seen once. The TCR sequence derives from a man in his late teens or twenties in good health. The chain combines TRBV4-1 with TRBJ2-5; possible D gene TRBD2, 6 bases. Sequencing was done on a sample of naive CD4+ T cells sorted from blood. Subset in this sample: CD45RA+ positively selected. The CDR3 nucleotides are TGCGCCAGCAGCCAAGCTAGATTGGGGGGATCAGAGACCCAGTACTTC. Translated: CASSQARLGGSETQYF.